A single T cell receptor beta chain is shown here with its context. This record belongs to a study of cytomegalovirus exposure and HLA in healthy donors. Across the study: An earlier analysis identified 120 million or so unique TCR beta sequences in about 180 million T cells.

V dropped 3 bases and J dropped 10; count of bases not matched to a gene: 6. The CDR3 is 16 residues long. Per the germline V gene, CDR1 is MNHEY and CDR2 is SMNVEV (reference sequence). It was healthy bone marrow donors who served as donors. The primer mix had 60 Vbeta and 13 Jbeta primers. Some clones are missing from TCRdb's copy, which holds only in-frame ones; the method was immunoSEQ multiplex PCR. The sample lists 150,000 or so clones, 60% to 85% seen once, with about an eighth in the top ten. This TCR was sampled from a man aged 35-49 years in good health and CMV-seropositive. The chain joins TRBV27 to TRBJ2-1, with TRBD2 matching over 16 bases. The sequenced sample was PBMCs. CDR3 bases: TGTGCCAGCAGTTTCGGGACTAGCGGGAGGGCCAAAGAGCAGTTCTTC. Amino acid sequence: CASSFGTSGRAKEQFF.